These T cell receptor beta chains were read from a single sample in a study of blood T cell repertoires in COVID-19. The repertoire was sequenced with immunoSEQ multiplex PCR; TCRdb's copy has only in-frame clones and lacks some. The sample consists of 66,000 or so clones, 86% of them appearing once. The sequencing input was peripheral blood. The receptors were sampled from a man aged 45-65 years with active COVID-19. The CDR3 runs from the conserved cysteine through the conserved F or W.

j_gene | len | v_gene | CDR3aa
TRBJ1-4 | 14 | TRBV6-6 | CASVSGQGDEKLFF
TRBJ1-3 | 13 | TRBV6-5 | CASTAQQGNTIYF
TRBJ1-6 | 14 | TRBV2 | CASQRQGVASPLHF
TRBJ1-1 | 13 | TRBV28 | CASILDRRGEAFF
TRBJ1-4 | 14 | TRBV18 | CASSQDRQNEKLFF
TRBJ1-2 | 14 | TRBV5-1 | CASSLDGGVGGYTF
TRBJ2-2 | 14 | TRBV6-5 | CASRPGTDTGELFF
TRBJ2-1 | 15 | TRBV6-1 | CASSEGQNSGNEQFF
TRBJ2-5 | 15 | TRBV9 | CASSVAPGGRETQYF
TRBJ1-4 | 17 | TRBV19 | CASSSWADSRRNEKLFF
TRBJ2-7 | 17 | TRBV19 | CASSIRTGVEESYEQYF
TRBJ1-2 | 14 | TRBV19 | CASRRQVSEYGYTF
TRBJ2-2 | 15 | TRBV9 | CASSVSGRGTGELFF
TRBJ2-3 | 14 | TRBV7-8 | CASNTGLSTDTQYF
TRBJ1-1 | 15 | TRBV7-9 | CASSLGGGQNTEAFF
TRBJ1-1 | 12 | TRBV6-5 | CASRDSPFVAFF
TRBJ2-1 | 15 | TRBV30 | CAWSVRLAGAHEQFF
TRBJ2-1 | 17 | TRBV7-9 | CASSDWTGTSETNEQFF
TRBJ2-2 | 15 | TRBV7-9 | CASSDRNRGTGELFF
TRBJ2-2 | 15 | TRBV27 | CASSHRDRGTGELFF
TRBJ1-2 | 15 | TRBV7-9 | CASSSGQGRTYGYTF
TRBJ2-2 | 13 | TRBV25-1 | CASRQVNTGELFF
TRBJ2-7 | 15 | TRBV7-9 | CASSLTGGASYEQYF
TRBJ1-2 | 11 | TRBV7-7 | CASSCRQDYTF
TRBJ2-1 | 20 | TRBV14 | CASSQDRNGMPLGRYNEQFF
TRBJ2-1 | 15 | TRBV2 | CASSVAGGSHNEQFF
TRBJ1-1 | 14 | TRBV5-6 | CASSFTDRDTEAFF
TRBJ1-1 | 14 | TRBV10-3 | CAIRETGVNTEAFF
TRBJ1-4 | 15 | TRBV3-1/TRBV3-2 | CASSPGTVRGQKLFF
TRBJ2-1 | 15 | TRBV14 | CASSQNPRRDNEQFF
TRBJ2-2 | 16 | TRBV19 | CASSGVGTGRTGELFF
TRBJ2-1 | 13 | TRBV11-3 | CASSLGRGNEQFF
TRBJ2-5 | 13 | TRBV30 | CAWRREGLETQYF
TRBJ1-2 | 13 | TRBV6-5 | CASSDGGLYGYTF
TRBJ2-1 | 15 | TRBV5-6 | CASSPWTGGYNEQFF
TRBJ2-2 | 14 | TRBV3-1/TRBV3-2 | CASSLGTSAGELFF
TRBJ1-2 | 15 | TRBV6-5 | CASSNPRDIRGGYTF
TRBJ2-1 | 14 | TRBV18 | CASSPGHFEDEQFF
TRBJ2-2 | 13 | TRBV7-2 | CASTTRSTGELFF
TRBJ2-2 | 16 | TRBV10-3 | CAISDTGGPNTGELFF
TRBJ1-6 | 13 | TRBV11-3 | CASSTREGSPLHF
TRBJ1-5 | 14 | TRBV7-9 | CASSSGQGGQPQHF
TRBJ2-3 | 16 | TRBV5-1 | CASSWRTTTVTDTQYF
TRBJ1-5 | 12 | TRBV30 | CAWSSGGQPQHF
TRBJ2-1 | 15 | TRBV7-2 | CASSLRTSVNNEQFF
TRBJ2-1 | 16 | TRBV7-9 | CASSPGGGIAYNEQFF
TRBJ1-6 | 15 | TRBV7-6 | CASSSGTGVGSPLHF
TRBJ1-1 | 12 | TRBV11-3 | CASSPFPGEAFF
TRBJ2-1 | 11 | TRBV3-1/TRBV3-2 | CASRRGGEQFF
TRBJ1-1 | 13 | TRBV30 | CAWSSAATTEAFF
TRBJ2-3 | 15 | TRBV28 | CASSRLSLGTDTQYF
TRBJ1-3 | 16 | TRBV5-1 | CASSPEATRAGNTIYF
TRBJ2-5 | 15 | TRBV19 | CASSRGLGGSETQYF
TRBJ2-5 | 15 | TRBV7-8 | CASSPRDTGGETQYF
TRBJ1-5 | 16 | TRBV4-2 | CASSQGGTGFNQPQHF
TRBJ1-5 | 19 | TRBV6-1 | CASSGTAGQGTGARQPQHF
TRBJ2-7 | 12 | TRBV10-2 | CASTQGAYEQYF
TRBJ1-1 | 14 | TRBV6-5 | CASSSMTGNTEAFF
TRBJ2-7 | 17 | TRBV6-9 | CASSPKRGQGVPYEQYF